One sample yielded the 19 T cell receptor beta chains listed below, sequenced in a study of OX40 agonist ivuxolimab in advanced cancers. The table came from immunoSEQ multiplex PCR; TCRdb's copy has only in-frame clones and leaves some out. The sample includes fewer than 90,000 clones, more than 85% of them seen just once. Sequences were derived from CD4+ or CD8+ T cells sorted from blood, sampled in a trial of the OX40 agonist ivuxolimab. Source of these receptors: an adult with an advanced solid tumor such as melanoma, head and neck, liver or kidney cancer.

The chain joins TRBV4-1 to TRBJ2-1; 8 bases fit TRBD1. V lost 4 bases, J lost 5 bases, and 4 bases stayed unmatched. Germline CDR1 MGHRA, CDR2 YSYEKL. CDR3 size: 14 residues. CDR3 residues: CASSRPGQDNEQFF. The DNA for the CDR3 is TGCGCCAGCAGCCGACCGGGACAGGACAATGAGCAGTTCTTC.

The V gene is TRBV28, the J gene TRBJ2-2; possible D gene TRBD1, 6 bases. V lost 5 bases and J lost 6, with 16 bases in between. Germline V gene sequence: CDR1 MDHEN, CDR2 SYDVKM. The CDR3 has 15 amino acids. The CDR3, as DNA: TGTGCCAGCAGTCTGGCAGGGGCCCGGTCCGGGGAGCTGTTTTTT. Encoded protein: CASSLAGARSGELFF. Full variable domain (outside the CDR3, taken from reference TRBV28 and TRBJ2-2): DVKVTQSSRYLVKRTGEKVFLECVQDMDHENMFWYRQDPGLGLRLIYFSYDVKMKEKGDIPEGYSVSREKKERFSLILESASTNQTSMYLCASSLAGARSGELFFGEGSRLTVL.

The chain uses TRBV18 and TRBJ2-7; no firm D call. The CDR3 length is 14 residues. The V and J ends lost 3 bases and 2 bases respectively, with 11 bases between them. Germline CDR1 KGHSH, CDR2 LQKENI. The CDR3 loop is CASSPPGIPYEQYF. In DNA form, the CDR3 reads TGTGCCAGCTCACCCCCAGGAATTCCCTACGAGCAGTACTTC.

The chain has TRBV5-4 and TRBJ2-7; TRBD1 is a possible D gene (5 bases). Germline V gene lookup returns CDR1 SGHNT and CDR2 YYREEE (reference sequence). Deletions cut 4 bases from V and 0 bases from J, with 8 bases between. The CDR3 is 13 amino acids. The CDR3 DNA sequence: TGTGCCAGCAGCGACCAGGGCTCCTACGAGCAGTACTTC. Residues: CASSDQGSYEQYF.

This clone occurred once. V usage is TRBV10-3 and J usage is TRBJ2-3; 14 nucleotides line up with TRBD2. Germline CDR1 ENHRY, CDR2 SYGVKD. The ends lost 6 bases at V and 4 bases at J; junction bases unmatched: 3. This CDR3 region has 15 residues. The CDR3 nucleotides read TGTGCCATCAGCCCGGGACTAGCGGGAGCAGATACGCAGTATTTT. Translating gives CAISPGLAGADTQYF.

The chain carries TRBV6-1 and TRBJ2-1, with TRBD1 matching 10 bases. The junction had 11 bases not matched to a gene; V was cut back by 3 bases and J by 6 bases. Germline-derived CDR1 and CDR2 are MNHNS and SASEGT. This CDR3 is built from 17 residues. The CDR3 DNA reads TGTGCCAGCAGTGATCCGACAGGGGGCAAGGCTCGCAATGAGCAGTTCTTC. It encodes CASSDPTGGKARNEQFF.

The J gene is TRBJ1-5, the V gene TRBV5-5; D gene uncertain. Germline lookup yields CDR1 SGHKS and CDR2 YYEKEE (reference sequence). The ends were cut back, 0 bases at V and 6 bases at J, with 13 bases in the middle. The CDR3 runs to 15 residues. Here the CDR3 DNA reads TGTGCCAGCAGCTTGGATGGGGATCCTATTCAGCCCCAGCATTTT. It specifies CASSLDGDPIQPQHF.

The V gene is TRBV18, the J gene TRBJ1-1, with 8 bases lining up with TRBD1. From germline, CDR1 is KGHSH and CDR2 LQKENI. The ends lost 4 bases at V and 8 bases at J; junction bases unmatched: 6. The CDR3 covers 13 residues. CDR3 residues: CASSQGQGHEAFF. The CDR3 bases are TGTGCCAGCTCACAAGGACAGGGCCACGAAGCTTTCTTT.

This clone showed up just once. The rearrangement joins TRBV7-3 to TRBJ2-3, with D unclear. Germline assignment: CDR1 SGHTA and CDR2 FQGTGA. The CDR3 runs 14 residues. Trimming left V 2 bases short and J 1 base short, with 7 bases between. Written as DNA, the CDR3 is TGTGCCAGCAGCTTAGCCCTTCGCACAGATACGCAGTATTTT. Protein product: CASSLALRTDTQYF.

The rearrangement joins TRBV5-5 to TRBJ1-2, with D possibly being TRBD1 (6 bases). Deletions cut 2 bases from V and 7 bases from J, with 9 bases between. Germline values: CDR1 SGHKS, CDR2 YYEKEE (reference sequence). This CDR3 is 12 amino acids long. CDR3 sequence (DNA): TGTGCCAGCAGCTTAAGGACAGCTGGCTACACCTTC. It is translated as CASSLRTAGYTF.

This chain links TRBV18 with TRBJ1-3; D gene ambiguous. Germline V gene sequence: CDR1 KGHSH, CDR2 LQKENI. The V gene lost 1 base and the J gene lost 1 base, with 20 bases spanning the gap. This CDR3 region has 19 residues. The CDR3 region is CASSPLGAARFPSGNTIYF. The CDR3 DNA follows: TGTGCCAGCTCACCACTTGGAGCGGCGCGCTTCCCTTCTGGAAACACCATATATTTT.

This chain's CDR3 is CASREGLAGTYEQYF. The CDR3 region has the DNA TGTGCCAGCAGGGAGGGACTAGCAGGAACCTACGAGCAGTACTTC. The J gene is TRBJ2-7, the V gene TRBV2, with TRBD2 matching over 9 bases. CDR1 SNHLY and CDR2 FYNNEI come from the germline V gene. Unmatched junction bases numbered 8, after V lost 6 bases and J lost 2 bases. The CDR3 has 15 amino acids.

The chain carries TRBV4-3 and TRBJ1-2; D is unclear. Germline CDR1 and CDR2: LGHNA and YSLEER. Deletions cut 0 bases from V and 4 bases from J, with 12 bases between. The CDR3 extends over 15 amino acids. The CDR3 nucleotides are TGCGCCAGCAGCCAAGATGCCCCTGGTACCTATGGCTACACCTTC. The encoded protein is CASSQDAPGTYGYTF.

The chain couples TRBV14 to TRBJ2-2; 14 positions match TRBD2. With V trimmed by 4 bases and J by 4 bases, 5 bases remained unmatched. Germline CDR1 and CDR2: SGHDN and FVKESK. The CDR3 is 17 residues long. The chain's CDR3 is CASSPGLAGGVTGELFF. In DNA form, the CDR3 reads TGTGCCAGCAGCCCAGGACTAGCGGGGGGAGTCACCGGGGAGCTGTTTTTT.

The gene calls are TRBV6-6 and TRBJ2-7; D remains ambiguous. CDR1 MNHNY and CDR2 SVGAGI come from the germline V gene (reference sequence). The CDR3 has 11 amino acids. Trimming left V 6 bases short and J 4 bases short, with 7 bases between. The CDR3: CASSWKYEQYF. Written as DNA, the CDR3 is TGTGCCAGCAGCTGGAAGTACGAGCAGTACTTC.

The genes are TRBV29-1 and TRBJ2-1, with D tentatively TRBD2 (6 bases). This CDR3 has 13 residues. The germline CDR1 and CDR2 sequences are SQVTM and ANQGSEA. V was pared by 8 bases and J by 7 bases, with 18 bases between. This CDR3 is CSTQWGGGNEQFF. For the CDR3, the DNA is TGCAGCACACAATGGGGAGGCGGGAATGAGCAGTTCTTC.

The sample holds one count of this clone. V usage is TRBV6-6 and J usage is TRBJ2-7; D remains unclear. Germline-derived CDR1 and CDR2 are MNHNY and SVGAGI (reference sequence). V lost 2 bases and J 3 bases, leaving 2 bases between the germline ends. The CDR3 extends over 11 amino acids. The CDR3: CASSYRYEQYF. The CDR3 DNA reads as TGTGCCAGCAGTTACCGCTACGAGCAGTACTTC.

J is TRBJ1-5 and V is TRBV9, with D tentatively TRBD1 (6 bases). The V gene lost 0 bases and the J gene lost 1 base, with 17 bases spanning the gap. Germline V gene lookup returns CDR1 SGDLS and CDR2 YYNGEE. The CDR3 length is 18 residues. The CDR3 DNA is TGTGCCAGCAGCGTAGGCCCCGGGGGCGCGGTCAGCAATCAGCCCCAGCATTTT. It encodes CASSVGPGGAVSNQPQHF.

The chain has TRBV6-5 and TRBJ1-1, with D uncertain. Germline values: CDR1 MNHEY, CDR2 SVGAGI. Trimming shortened V by 7 bases and J by 2 bases, and 14 bases separated the two germline ends. CDR3 length equals 14 residues. The CDR3 protein is CASKVRGGNTEAFF. The CDR3 DNA reads as TGTGCCAGCAAAGTCAGAGGTGGAAACACTGAAGCTTTCTTT.